A selection of T cell receptor beta chains follows, all from one sample in a study of blood T cells in healthy people across ages. In TCRdb, the 5' RACE reads were re-called with MiXCR into one record per CDR3 protein. The sample has hundreds of thousands of distinct CDR3 sequences; 58% are singletons. Sequenced: blood. The receptors stem from a man aged 30 to 45 in good health. CDR3s include the opening cysteine and the closing phenylalanine or tryptophan. The order of the fields is D gene, clone size, J gene, V gene, CDR3 protein, CDR3 DNA. The D gene is left open where the match is weak. The size field is filled for only some rows; it gives once, few, many or a size class.

D gene: .; clone size: .; J gene: TRBJ2-4; V gene: TRBV20-1; CDR3 protein: CSATESLAKNIQYF; CDR3 DNA: TGCAGTGCTACCGAGAGCCTAGCCAAAAACATTCAGTACTTC
D gene: .; clone size: few; J gene: TRBJ2-1; V gene: TRBV7-2; CDR3 protein: CASSWGGQVYNEQFF; CDR3 DNA: TGTGCCAGCAGCTGGGGGGGACAGGTATACAATGAGCAGTTCTTC
D gene: .; clone size: .; J gene: TRBJ2-7; V gene: TRBV27; CDR3 protein: CASSLSSTASSYEQYF; CDR3 DNA: TGTGCCAGCAGTTTATCGAGCACGGCGAGCTCCTACGAGCAGTACTTC
D gene: .; clone size: .; J gene: TRBJ2-7; V gene: TRBV6-2/TRBV6-3; CDR3 protein: CASSPQKAYEQYF; CDR3 DNA: TGTGCCAGCAGCCCTCAGAAAGCCTACGAGCAGTACTTC
D gene: .; clone size: few; J gene: TRBJ2-1; V gene: TRBV5-5; CDR3 protein: CASSLLRKGEQFF; CDR3 DNA: TGTGCCAGCAGCTTGCTTAGAAAGGGTGAGCAGTTCTTC
D gene: TRBD2; clone size: .; J gene: TRBJ2-2; V gene: TRBV7-9; CDR3 protein: CASRSTSAGELFF; CDR3 DNA: TGTGCCAGCAGGTCCACTAGCGCCGGGGAGCTGTTTTTT
D gene: .; clone size: .; J gene: TRBJ1-2; V gene: TRBV6-6; CDR3 protein: CASSYAGAWDGYTF; CDR3 DNA: TGTGCCAGCAGTTATGCCGGGGCTTGGGATGGCTACACCTTC
D gene: TRBD1; clone size: few; J gene: TRBJ1-2; V gene: TRBV29-1; CDR3 protein: CSGGGTGHGYTF; CDR3 DNA: TGCAGCGGAGGCGGGACAGGGCATGGCTACACCTTC
D gene: TRBD2; clone size: .; J gene: TRBJ2-2; V gene: TRBV6-2/TRBV6-3; CDR3 protein: CASSYFRLAGAGELFF; CDR3 DNA: TGTGCCAGCAGTTACTTTAGACTAGCGGGCGCCGGGGAGCTGTTTTTT
D gene: .; clone size: .; J gene: TRBJ2-1; V gene: TRBV19; CDR3 protein: CASTKSGTSDNEQFF; CDR3 DNA: TGTGCCAGTACCAAATCCGGGACGTCTGACAATGAGCAGTTCTTC
D gene: TRBD1; clone size: .; J gene: TRBJ1-4; V gene: TRBV20-1; CDR3 protein: CSAPGQVNEKLFF; CDR3 DNA: TGCAGTGCTCCGGGACAGGTTAATGAAAAACTGTTTTTT
D gene: .; clone size: few; J gene: TRBJ2-1; V gene: TRBV29-1; CDR3 protein: CSVEKVGRTYNEQFF; CDR3 DNA: TGCAGCGTTGAAAAGGTGGGAAGGACCTACAATGAGCAGTTCTTC
D gene: .; clone size: .; J gene: TRBJ2-3; V gene: TRBV7-2; CDR3 protein: CASSFGTLGDTQYF; CDR3 DNA: TGTGCCAGCAGCTTCGGGACCCTTGGGGATACGCAGTATTTT
D gene: TRBD1; clone size: .; J gene: TRBJ2-1; V gene: TRBV6-2/TRBV6-3; CDR3 protein: CASEGDRRYNEQFF; CDR3 DNA: TGTGCCAGCGAGGGGGACAGGCGATACAATGAGCAGTTCTTC
D gene: TRBD2; clone size: .; J gene: TRBJ2-4; V gene: TRBV7-2; CDR3 protein: CASSFLAGGTKNIQYF; CDR3 DNA: TGTGCCAGCAGCTTTCTAGCGGGAGGAACCAAAAACATTCAGTACTTC